The sequence of this T cell receptor (beta chain) was determined in a study of cytomegalovirus exposure and HLA in healthy donors. Study information: The Caucasian-associated ancestry cluster held around 81% of 300 to 450 genotyped donors.

Findings of the study overall: The records held CMV serostatus as the only immune exposure information.

PCR amplification relied on 60 Vbeta primers (plus 13 Jbeta primers). Assay: immunoSEQ multiplex PCR; the TCRdb copy retains only in-frame clones and omits some. The sample lists around 100,000 clones; roughly 73% were seen once. This clone was detected a few times. Its specificity is not known. The germline CDR1 and CDR2 sequences are LGHNT and FRNRAP. Trimming at V came to 3 bases and at J to 6 bases, leaving 4 bases not matched to a gene. This CDR3 is 14 amino acids long. Sample: PBMCs. The genes are TRBV12-5 and TRBJ2-3; 9 nucleotides align to TRBD1. This TCR was sampled from a male donor in good health and CMV-seropositive. The CDR3 is CASGLGTGPDTQYF. Here the CDR3 DNA reads TGTGCTAGTGGTTTAGGGACAGGGCCCGATACGCAGTATTTT.